The 20 T cell receptor beta chains presented below share a single source sample, sequenced in a study of blood T cell repertoires in COVID-19. The repertoire was sequenced with immunoSEQ multiplex PCR; TCRdb's copy has only in-frame clones and lacks some. Among 250,000 to 350,000 clones listed, 88% were seen once. Material for sequencing was peripheral blood. The receptors derive from a woman in her forties or fifties with active or convalescent COVID-19.

This clone has only one observation. The V call is TRBV7-9, the J call TRBJ2-5; 7 bases are shared with TRBD2. The length of the CDR3 is 9 residues. V was clipped by 11 bases and J by 8 bases; unmatched bases: 2. Germline CDR1 reads SEHNR; CDR2 reads FQNEAQ (reference sequence). CDR3 residues: CAERETQYF. Written as DNA, the CDR3 is TGTGCCGAGCGGGAAACCCAGTACTTC.

The V call is TRBV19, the J call TRBJ2-1; 7 nucleotides align to TRBD2. The CDR3 runs 15 residues. Unmatched junction bases numbered 12, after V lost 5 bases and J lost 8 bases. Germline V lookup: CDR1 LNHDA, CDR2 SQIVND (reference sequence). CDR3 DNA sequence: TGTGCCAGTAGTCCTAGCGGAAACCTCTGGGATGAGCAGTTCTTC. Its protein is CASSPSGNLWDEQFF.

In nucleotides, the CDR3 is TGTGCCAGCAGCTTTACAGGGTTTTTGAACCCAAAACAAGAGACCCAGTACTTC. It specifies CASSFTGFLNPKQETQYF. The chain is built from TRBV7-9 and TRBJ2-5; maybe TRBD1 (6 bases). This CDR3 spans 18 amino acids. Germline lookup yields CDR1 SEHNR and CDR2 FQNEAQ (reference sequence). The ends were cut back, 3 bases at V and 2 bases at J, with 22 bases in the middle.

The rearrangement uses TRBV4-3 and TRBJ2-1; D uncertain. Trimming shortened V by 0 bases and J by 3 bases, and 15 bases separated the two germline ends. CDR3 length equals 17 residues. The germline gives CDR1 LGHNA, CDR2 YSLEER. The CDR3 reads CASSQDSYTNLYNEQFF. The DNA for the CDR3 is TGCGCCAGCAGCCAAGATTCATACACCAACCTCTACAATGAGCAGTTCTTC.

The V and J genes are TRBV5-5 and TRBJ2-5; D is unclear. This CDR3 comprises 12 residues. Germline values: CDR1 SGHKS, CDR2 YYEKEE (reference sequence). Trimming cost V 4 bases and J 1 base, with 5 bases left between them. The CDR3 spells CASSRVQETQYF. The DNA for the CDR3 is TGTGCCAGCAGCCGTGTCCAAGAGACCCAGTACTTC.

The chain employs TRBV7-2 and TRBJ2-1; no clear D. Trimming stripped 2 bases from V and 2 bases from J, with 10 bases between. CDR1 is SGHTA and CDR2 is FQGNSA in the germline V gene. The CDR3 sequence is 15 residues long. CDR3 sequence (DNA): TGTGCCAGCAGCTTACATGACTTCCCCTACAATGAGCAGTTCTTC. As protein: CASSLHDFPYNEQFF.

The chain employs TRBV7-9 and TRBJ2-7; TRBD1 agrees at 9 bases. The CDR3 runs 16 residues. In germline, CDR1 is SEHNR, CDR2 FQNEAQ (reference sequence). The junction had 9 bases not matched to a gene; V was cut back by 5 bases and J by 1 base. CDR3 in amino acids: CASSGRDREGSYEQYF. The CDR3 DNA reads as TGTGCCAGCAGCGGCCGGGACAGGGAGGGATCCTACGAGCAGTACTTC. The whole variable domain, remainder taken from reference TRBV7-9 and TRBJ2-7, is DTGVSQNPRHKITKRGQNVTFRCDPISEHNRLYWYRQTLGQGPEFLTYFQNEAQLEKSRLLSDRFSAERPKGSFSTLEIQRTEQGDSAMYLCASSGRDREGSYEQYFGPGTRLTVT.

The rearrangement uses TRBV18 and TRBJ1-5; maybe TRBD1 (5 bases). The V and J ends lost 3 bases and 6 bases respectively, with 9 bases between them. The CDR3 runs 13 residues. Per the germline V gene, CDR1 is KGHSH and CDR2 is LQKENI. CDR3 sequence: CASSPSQGQPQHF. CDR3 in DNA: TGTGCCAGCTCACCTTCTCAGGGTCAGCCCCAGCATTTT.

In this sample, this clone turned up a few times. This chain uses TRBV6-2 or TRBV6-3 with TRBJ1-1, with a weak D call TRBD1 (5 bases). The CDR3 is 15 residues long. V dropped 4 bases and J dropped 1 base, with 13 bases sitting between them. Germline CDR1 MNHEY, CDR2 SVGEGT. The CDR3 region has the DNA TGTGCCAGCAGTTGGGGCTGGTCCGGGAACACTGAAGCTTTCTTT. Amino acid sequence: CASSWGWSGNTEAFF.

The V call is TRBV3-1 (or the pseudogene TRBV3-2), the J call TRBJ2-3; 10 nucleotides align to TRBD2. The CDR3 runs to 16 residues. Germline CDR1 LGHDT, CDR2 YNNKEL (reference sequence). Trimming removed 4 bases from V and 2 bases from J; junction bases left unmatched: 6. CDR3 DNA: TGTGCCAGCAGCCCCCTACTAGCGGGATCCACAGATACGCAGTATTTT. Translating it yields CASSPLLAGSTDTQYF.

This chain uses TRBV3-1 (or the pseudogene TRBV3-2) with TRBJ1-1; D remains unclear. This CDR3 comprises 12 residues. Germline loops: CDR1 LGHDT, CDR2 YNNKEL (reference sequence). V was cut by 4 bases and J by 6 bases, with 9 bases left in between. The CDR3 DNA reads as TGTGCCAGCAGCCCCCCACAAGCTGAAGCTTTCTTT. This codes for CASSPPQAEAFF.

This chain links TRBV6-4 with TRBJ1-1; D might be TRBD1 (6 bases). The CDR3 runs to 16 residues. With 11 bases removed from V and 0 bases from J, the gap between germline ends came to 22 bases. Germline loops: CDR1 MRHNA, CDR2 SNTAGT. CDR3 in DNA: TGTGCCTCTACAGGGTTTAGTTGGGTAGTGAACACTGAAGCTTTCTTT. Translation: CASTGFSWVVNTEAFF.

This rearrangement joins TRBV29-1 to TRBJ2-7, with D unresolved. CDR3 length: 15 residues. CDR1 and CDR2 (germline): SQVTM, ANQGSEA. V lost 1 base, J lost 3 bases, and 16 bases lay in between. CDR3 DNA sequence: TGCAGCGTTGAAGTAAGAGGCACCAACCACTACGAGCAGTACTTC. The encoded protein is CSVEVRGTNHYEQYF.

This rearrangement joins TRBV2 to TRBJ2-1, with a possible D match to TRBD2 (6 bases). Germline values: CDR1 SNHLY, CDR2 FYNNEI. This CDR3 contains 13 residues. The V end was cut by 4 bases, the J end by 9 bases, with 13 bases between. The CDR3 nucleotides are TGTGCCAGCAGTGCGGGACTCCCCACTGAGCAGTTCTTC. This translates into CASSAGLPTEQFF.

The chain employs TRBV9 and TRBJ2-5, with TRBD2 matching over 9 bases. CDR3 length equals 15 residues. Germline CDR1 reads SGDLS; CDR2 reads YYNGEE. The junction had 11 bases not matched to a gene; V was cut back by 4 bases and J by 7 bases. The DNA of the CDR3 is TGTGCCAGCAGCATCGGGACTAGCCCGGGGGGGACCCAGTACTTC. It encodes CASSIGTSPGGTQYF.

This clone was seen just once. J is TRBJ2-2 and V is TRBV5-1; D is undetermined. Trimming cost V 0 bases and J 1 base, with 4 bases left between them. This CDR3 is built from 14 residues. Germline loops: CDR1 SGHRS, CDR2 YFSETQ. CDR3 sequence reads: CASSLAGNTGELFF. In DNA form, the CDR3 reads TGCGCCAGCAGCTTGGCGGGGAACACCGGGGAGCTGTTTTTT. The entire variable domain, with the rest obtained from reference TRBV5-1 and TRBJ2-2, is as follows: KAGVTQTPRYLIKTRGQQVTLSCSPISGHRSVSWYQQTPGQGLQFLFEYFSETQRNKGNFPGRFSGRQFSNSRSEMNVSTLELGDSALYLCASSLAGNTGELFFGEGSRLTVL.

The chain carries TRBV3-1 (or the pseudogene TRBV3-2) and TRBJ1-2; D possibly corresponds to TRBD1 (5 bases). Trimming shortened V by 6 bases and J by 0 bases, and 14 bases separated the two germline ends. CDR3 length: 15 residues. Germline V lookup: CDR1 LGHDT, CDR2 YNNKEL (reference sequence). The DNA of the CDR3 is TGTGCCAGCAGTAAGCAGGGCAGTCCTAACTATGGCTACACCTTC. This sequence encodes CASSKQGSPNYGYTF.

The chain uses TRBV10-2 and TRBJ1-1; 7 bases match TRBD1. V was clipped by 3 bases and J by 1 base; unmatched bases: 5. CDR3 size: 15 residues. Germline CDR1 WSHSY, CDR2 SAAADI. CDR3: CASSDAAGGNTEAFF. DNA of the CDR3: TGCGCCAGCAGTGACGCTGCAGGGGGGAACACTGAAGCTTTCTTT.

The rearrangement links TRBV6-6 to TRBJ2-5; 7 bases fit TRBD1. CDR3 size: 14 residues. The J segment lost 2 bases and the V segment lost 6 bases, leaving 6 bases of the junction unmatched. Germline V gene lookup returns CDR1 MNHNY and CDR2 SVGAGI (reference sequence). The CDR3 DNA reads as TGTGCCAGCAGCCAGAGGACAGGTCAAGAGACCCAGTACTTC. Translated, it gives CASSQRTGQETQYF.

Only one count was recorded for this clone. The chain is built from TRBV7-2 and TRBJ1-2; D gene ambiguous. Trimming cost V 1 base and J 1 base, with 7 bases left between them. Germline V lookup: CDR1 SGHTA, CDR2 FQGNSA. This CDR3 is 14 amino acids long. This CDR3 is CASSLVTHNYGYTF. In nucleotides, the CDR3 is TGTGCCAGCAGCTTAGTGACTCATAACTATGGCTACACCTTC.